A selection of T cell receptor beta chains follows, all from one sample in a study of blood T cells in healthy people across ages. TCRdb independently ran MiXCR on the 5' RACE reads; one entry per CDR3 protein. The profile shows approximately 800,000 distinct CDR3 sequences, 25% to 30% of them singletons. In addition, the sample was reused for a study of T cells of mothers and their children.

Sequencing was done on a sample of blood. These receptors were obtained from a boy aged 10-17 years in good health. The CDR3 runs from the conserved cysteine through the conserved F or W. The order of the fields is D gene, J gene, V gene, clone size, CDR3 DNA, CDR3 protein. D genes are given only for firm matches. The size entry is marked missing in some rows and otherwise reads once, few, many or a size class.

d_call: TRBD1
j_call: TRBJ1-2
v_call: TRBV6-1
clone_size: few
cdr3_nt: TGTGCCAGCAGTGACCAAAGGGACAGCCATTTGCGTGGGTACACCTTC
cdr3_aa: CASSDQRDSHLRGYTF

d_call: NA
j_call: TRBJ2-7
v_call: TRBV4-1
clone_size: few
cdr3_nt: TGCGCCAGCAGCCAAGACAACGGGGACGAGCAGTACTTC
cdr3_aa: CASSQDNGDEQYF

d_call: NA
j_call: TRBJ2-1
v_call: TRBV7-2
clone_size: NA
cdr3_nt: TGTGCCAGCAGCTTAGATAGGTACCAAAATGAGCAGTTCTTC
cdr3_aa: CASSLDRYQNEQFF

d_call: TRBD1
j_call: TRBJ1-4
v_call: TRBV3-1
clone_size: few
cdr3_nt: TGTGCCAGCAGCTACCGGGACAGCTATAATGAAAAACTGTTTTTT
cdr3_aa: CASSYRDSYNEKLFF

d_call: NA
j_call: TRBJ2-1
v_call: TRBV27
clone_size: few
cdr3_nt: TGTGCCAGCAGTTCCCGTGGGGGGCCTAGGAATGAGCAGTTCTTC
cdr3_aa: CASSSRGGPRNEQFF

d_call: NA
j_call: TRBJ2-1
v_call: TRBV5-4
clone_size: NA
cdr3_nt: TGTGCCAGCGGGGGAGGCAATGAGCAGTTCTTC
cdr3_aa: CASGGGNEQFF

d_call: NA
j_call: TRBJ1-1
v_call: TRBV5-1
clone_size: NA
cdr3_nt: TGCGCCAGCAGCCCGACGGGAGGTATGAACACTGAAGCTTTCTTT
cdr3_aa: CASSPTGGMNTEAFF

d_call: NA
j_call: TRBJ1-1
v_call: TRBV7-9
clone_size: NA
cdr3_nt: TGTGCCAGCAGCTTAGCAGTCGTCGGGAACACTGAAGCTTTCTTT
cdr3_aa: CASSLAVVGNTEAFF

d_call: TRBD1
j_call: TRBJ1-1
v_call: TRBV6-5
clone_size: NA
cdr3_nt: TGTGCCAGCAGTGGGACAGGGAGGAACACTGAAGCTTTCTTT
cdr3_aa: CASSGTGRNTEAFF

d_call: NA
j_call: TRBJ2-3
v_call: TRBV20-1
clone_size: few
cdr3_nt: TGCAGTGCTAGTCCCCCTCCGCAAAACACAGATACGCAGTATTTT
cdr3_aa: CSASPPPQNTDTQYF

d_call: TRBD1
j_call: TRBJ2-7
v_call: TRBV6-5
clone_size: few
cdr3_nt: TGTGCCAGCAGTTACTCGCGGGACAGGGGCCCTAGCGAGCAGTACTTC
cdr3_aa: CASSYSRDRGPSEQYF

d_call: TRBD1
j_call: TRBJ2-3
v_call: TRBV25-1
clone_size: few
cdr3_nt: TGTGCCAGCAGTGGCCGGACAGGGGTCGTCACAGATACGCAGTATTTT
cdr3_aa: CASSGRTGVVTDTQYF

d_call: NA
j_call: TRBJ1-2
v_call: TRBV29-1
clone_size: NA
cdr3_nt: TGCAGCGTTGCTGAGGGCTGGACGGATGGCTACACCTTC
cdr3_aa: CSVAEGWTDGYTF

d_call: NA
j_call: TRBJ1-2
v_call: TRBV10-3
clone_size: NA
cdr3_nt: TGTGCCACTCAGGACAGTGACGGTTATGGCTACACCTTC
cdr3_aa: CATQDSDGYGYTF

d_call: NA
j_call: TRBJ2-3
v_call: TRBV5-6
clone_size: NA
cdr3_nt: TGTGCCAGCAGCCGAAGGGGGAAACGTACGCAGTATTTT
cdr3_aa: CASSRRGKRTQYF

d_call: TRBD2
j_call: TRBJ2-1
v_call: TRBV7-9
clone_size: few
cdr3_nt: TGTGCCAGCAGCCATTCCCCAGCGGGGGGGTTTGAGCAGTTCTTC
cdr3_aa: CASSHSPAGGFEQFF

d_call: TRBD1
j_call: TRBJ2-5
v_call: TRBV5-1
clone_size: many
cdr3_nt: TGCGCCAGCAGCTCGACAGGGGGTGAGCAGTACTTC
cdr3_aa: CASSSTGGEQYF

d_call: NA
j_call: TRBJ2-5
v_call: TRBV20-1
clone_size: few
cdr3_nt: TGCAGTGCTAGCCTGTCCCCGACAGGAGTGGAAACCCAGTACTTC
cdr3_aa: CSASLSPTGVETQYF

d_call: NA
j_call: TRBJ1-4
v_call: TRBV5-1
clone_size: NA
cdr3_nt: TGCGCCAGCAGCCTCCGAAGCCAGGCTGCGGGTGAAAAACTGTTTTTT
cdr3_aa: CASSLRSQAAGEKLFF

d_call: NA
j_call: TRBJ2-1
v_call: TRBV6-6
clone_size: NA
cdr3_nt: TGTGCCAGCAGTTATGAGTTCCCCTACAATGAGCAGTTCTTC
cdr3_aa: CASSYEFPYNEQFF

d_call: NA
j_call: TRBJ1-4
v_call: TRBV9
clone_size: many
cdr3_nt: TGTGCCAGCAGCGATCACGGACAGCTAAATGAAAAACTGTTTTTT
cdr3_aa: CASSDHGQLNEKLFF

d_call: TRBD1
j_call: TRBJ1-1
v_call: TRBV25-1
clone_size: NA
cdr3_nt: TGTGCCAGCAGTGACCACGGGACAGGGGGGGCTGAAGCTTTCTTT
cdr3_aa: CASSDHGTGGAEAFF

d_call: NA
j_call: TRBJ2-3
v_call: TRBV6-5
clone_size: few
cdr3_nt: TGTGCCAGCAGTTACCGGAACGGAGGGGATACGCAGTATTTT
cdr3_aa: CASSYRNGGDTQYF

d_call: NA
j_call: TRBJ1-4
v_call: TRBV20-1
clone_size: NA
cdr3_nt: TGCAGTGCACAGAGGGCAGGCTTCAATGAAAAACTGTTTTTT
cdr3_aa: CSAQRAGFNEKLFF

d_call: NA
j_call: TRBJ1-2
v_call: TRBV4-2
clone_size: NA
cdr3_nt: TGTGCCAGCAGCGGCGAAGGGAGCTGGGGCTACACCTTC
cdr3_aa: CASSGEGSWGYTF

d_call: NA
j_call: TRBJ2-3
v_call: TRBV27
clone_size: few
cdr3_nt: TGTGCCAGCAGATTGCGCGGAGGAGTAGCGGGTAGGGGGGATACGCAGTATTTT
cdr3_aa: CASRLRGGVAGRGDTQYF

d_call: NA
j_call: TRBJ2-1
v_call: TRBV7-3
clone_size: NA
cdr3_nt: TGTGCCAGCAGCTTAAGGCCCGGGAACAATGAGCAGTTCTTC
cdr3_aa: CASSLRPGNNEQFF

d_call: NA
j_call: TRBJ2-5
v_call: TRBV4-2
clone_size: few
cdr3_nt: TGTGCCAGCAGCCCCCACGTTCTAGCAGACGAAGAGACCCAGTACTTC
cdr3_aa: CASSPHVLADEETQYF

d_call: NA
j_call: TRBJ2-3
v_call: TRBV29-1
clone_size: NA
cdr3_nt: TGCAGCGTTGGACTAGAGGGAGATACGCAGTATTTT
cdr3_aa: CSVGLEGDTQYF

d_call: NA
j_call: TRBJ1-1
v_call: TRBV2
clone_size: NA
cdr3_nt: TGTGCCAGCAAGGAAGAGTTGAACACTGAAGCTTTCTTT
cdr3_aa: CASKEELNTEAFF

d_call: NA
j_call: TRBJ2-5
v_call: TRBV18
clone_size: NA
cdr3_nt: TGTGCCAGCTCACCATCGGGGCCTAACACCCCCGAGACCCAGTACTTC
cdr3_aa: CASSPSGPNTPETQYF

d_call: NA
j_call: TRBJ2-3
v_call: TRBV7-9
clone_size: NA
cdr3_nt: TGTGCCAGCAGCTATGGGAACCGACCAATCTATACGCAGTATTTT
cdr3_aa: CASSYGNRPIYTQYF

d_call: NA
j_call: TRBJ2-5
v_call: TRBV29-1
clone_size: few
cdr3_nt: TGCAGCGTCGAGGCCGCCTACCAAGAGACCCAGTACTTC
cdr3_aa: CSVEAAYQETQYF

d_call: NA
j_call: TRBJ1-2
v_call: TRBV12-3/TRBV12-4
clone_size: many
cdr3_nt: TGTGCCAGCAGTTTGAGCAACTATGGCTACACCTTC
cdr3_aa: CASSLSNYGYTF

d_call: NA
j_call: TRBJ2-5
v_call: TRBV11-2
clone_size: NA
cdr3_nt: TGTGCCAGCGAGGGTGGAAGTTGGGAGACCCAGTACTTC
cdr3_aa: CASEGGSWETQYF

d_call: NA
j_call: TRBJ2-1
v_call: TRBV7-9
clone_size: NA
cdr3_nt: TGTGCCAGCAGCCCCCACTCCGGGTCGTCCAATGAGCAGTTCTTC
cdr3_aa: CASSPHSGSSNEQFF

d_call: NA
j_call: TRBJ2-5
v_call: TRBV12-3/TRBV12-4
clone_size: NA
cdr3_nt: TGTGCCAGCAGTTCTCTCCGGGACCTCGAGGAGACCCAGTACTTC
cdr3_aa: CASSSLRDLEETQYF

d_call: NA
j_call: TRBJ2-4
v_call: TRBV7-2
clone_size: NA
cdr3_nt: TGTGCCAGCAGCGCCCAAGACATTCAGTACTTC
cdr3_aa: CASSAQDIQYF

d_call: NA
j_call: TRBJ1-1
v_call: TRBV9
clone_size: NA
cdr3_nt: TGTGCCAGCAGCTTCGTCGGCCAGAACACTGAAGCTTTCTTT
cdr3_aa: CASSFVGQNTEAFF

d_call: TRBD2
j_call: TRBJ2-5
v_call: TRBV7-2
clone_size: NA
cdr3_nt: TGTGCCAGCAGCCGACGGAGGGTAGCGGGGGACCAAGAGACCCAGTACTTC
cdr3_aa: CASSRRRVAGDQETQYF

d_call: NA
j_call: TRBJ1-2
v_call: TRBV3-1
clone_size: NA
cdr3_nt: TGTGCCAGCAGCCAAGAATCGGCGGGTAACTATGGCTACACCTTC
cdr3_aa: CASSQESAGNYGYTF

d_call: TRBD1
j_call: TRBJ1-2
v_call: TRBV18
clone_size: few
cdr3_nt: TGTGCCAGCTCACCCGACAGGGACTATGGCCACACCTTC
cdr3_aa: CASSPDRDYGHTF

d_call: TRBD2
j_call: TRBJ2-1
v_call: TRBV5-1
clone_size: NA
cdr3_nt: TGCGCCAGCAGCCCCGCGGGGGAGTTCGACAATGAGCAGTTCTTC
cdr3_aa: CASSPAGEFDNEQFF

d_call: NA
j_call: TRBJ2-7
v_call: TRBV29-1
clone_size: NA
cdr3_nt: TGCAGCGTTGAAGAATCGGTTTTGGGTGTGGAAAACGAGCAGTACTTC
cdr3_aa: CSVEESVLGVENEQYF

d_call: TRBD2
j_call: TRBJ2-1
v_call: TRBV6-5
clone_size: NA
cdr3_nt: TGTGCCAGCAGTTACCGGCGGGAGCATCATGAGCAGTTCTTC
cdr3_aa: CASSYRREHHEQFF

d_call: TRBD1
j_call: TRBJ2-7
v_call: TRBV5-1
clone_size: once
cdr3_nt: TGCGCCAACAGCTTGGGGACAGGGTACGAGCAGTACTTC
cdr3_aa: CANSLGTGYEQYF